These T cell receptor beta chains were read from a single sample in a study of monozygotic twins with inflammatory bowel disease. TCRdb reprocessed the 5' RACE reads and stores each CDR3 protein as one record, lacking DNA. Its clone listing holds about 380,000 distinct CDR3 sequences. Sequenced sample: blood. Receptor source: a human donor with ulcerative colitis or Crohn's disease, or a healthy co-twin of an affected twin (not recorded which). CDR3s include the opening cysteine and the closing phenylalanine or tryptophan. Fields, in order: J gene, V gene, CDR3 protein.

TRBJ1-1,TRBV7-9,CASSRTGNGNTEAFF
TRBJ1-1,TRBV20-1,CSAREQGIGAEAFF
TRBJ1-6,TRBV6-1,CASAPQGYNSPLHF
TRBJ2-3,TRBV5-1,CASSPPPSGGDTQYF
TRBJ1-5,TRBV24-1,CATSDHNGQPQHF
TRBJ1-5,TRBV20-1,CSARFTHNQPQHF
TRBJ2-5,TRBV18,CASSPLPAGAIQETQYF
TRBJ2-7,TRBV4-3,CASSRTGTEQYF
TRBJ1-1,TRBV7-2,CASSLTPRTEAFF
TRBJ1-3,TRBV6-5,CASSYSNRGSGNTIYF
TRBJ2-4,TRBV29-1,CSVDKPGAYRNIQYF
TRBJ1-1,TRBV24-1,CATSDFKGRAFF
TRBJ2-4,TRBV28,CATLGGDLRGAPKNIQYF
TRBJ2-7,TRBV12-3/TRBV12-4,CASSWDTNYEQYF
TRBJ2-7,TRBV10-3,CAISETLSSYEQYF
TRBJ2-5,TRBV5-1,CASSPETGYRAQYF
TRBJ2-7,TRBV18,CASSPRQGTVYEQYF
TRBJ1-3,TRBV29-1,CSVEGTEGNTIYF
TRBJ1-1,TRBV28,CASSPWDRTMNTEAFF
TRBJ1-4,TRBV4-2,CASSQDNWSLNEKLFF
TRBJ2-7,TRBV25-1,CASSDYQEQYF
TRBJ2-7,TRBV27,CASSIAEPYEQYF
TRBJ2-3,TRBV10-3,CAISESGDTQYF
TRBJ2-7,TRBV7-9,CASSTTVQGGEQYF
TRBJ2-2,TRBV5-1,CASSQPANTGELFF
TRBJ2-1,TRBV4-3,CASSPEDGTVNNEQFF